This T cell receptor (beta chain) was documented in a study of identical twins. Study-level points and caveats: Potential partial confounding of zero-insertion analyses by invariant MAIT and iNKT cells was noted. Where out-of-frame alpha sequences were twin-shared, they showed excess low generation probability. Cord blood beta clonotypes that were abundant carried fewer insertions, and memory repertoires showed no such trend.

A few counts support this clonotype. Antigen unknown. Template switching added a universal primer binding site, and final cDNA carried unique molecular identifiers. TCRdb independently ran MiXCR on the 5' RACE reads; one entry per CDR3 protein. The sample carries approximately 410,000 distinct CDR3 sequences, roughly 20% recorded once. CDR3 length: 13 residues. Germline values: CDR1 SQVTM, CDR2 ANQGSEA. The clonotype comes from a man aged 50-59 years in good health. The sequenced sample was naive T cells sorted from blood. The chain is built from TRBV29-1 and TRBJ1-1; possible D gene TRBD1, 5 bases. CDR3 in DNA: TGCGGCAGCCACGAACAGGTGAACACTGAAGCTTTCTTT. It translates to CGSHEQVNTEAFF. Looking up the rest from reference TRBV29-1 and TRBJ1-1 gives the full variable domain: SAVISQKPSRDICQRGTSLTIQCQVDSQVTMMFWYRQQPGQSLTLIATANQGSEATYESGFVIDKFPISRPNLTFSTLTVSNMSPEDSSIYLCGSHEQVNTEAFFGQGTRLTVV.